The clone carrying this TCR beta chain was detected a few times. Its matching antigen is unknown. This sample stems from a study of T cells in Graves' hyperthyroidism and ophthalmopathy. Germline V CDR1 and CDR2: SEHNR, FQNEAQ (reference sequence). Trimming pared 4 bases from V and 1 base from J, leaving 17 bases between. The CDR3 spans 17 residues. TCR beta CDR3 regions were amplified from RNA. An initial round of RT-PCR targeting the TCR CDR3 relied on the HTBI primer set. TCRdb processed the multiplex PCR reads anew with MiXCR; each CDR3 protein has one entry. The repertoire holds 340,000 or so distinct CDR3 sequences, with over 15% as singletons. Broader study findings: Ophthalmopathy prediction by the model preceded onset by a median roughly 6 months.

Aged 18 to 65, the patients had hyperthyroidism that was newly diagnosed and had lasted under 2 months. Exclusion criteria comprised uncontrolled infection, other autoimmune disease, pregnancy or lactation. The sample comprised blood. The clonotype originates from a woman aged 50 to 60 with Graves' hyperthyroidism. J is TRBJ1-5 and V is TRBV7-9, with D possibly matching TRBD1 (5 bases). The CDR3 sequence: CASSSTRTGESNQPQHF. The CDR3 nucleotides are TGTGCCAGCAGCTCCACCAGAACGGGGGAAAGCAATCAGCCCCAGCATTTT.